This TCR beta chain was sequenced for a study of blood T cell repertoires in COVID-19. About the study: Italy, Spain and the United States were the sources of the convalescent and acute COVID-19 samples. PBMCs, B-cell-depleted T cells, or T cells provided the cDNA or gDNA that made up the material.

Membership in each cohort depended on participant-reported clinical history. Original methodology: Researchers report that nucleated cell counts were estimated from reference gene primer amplification. The assay was immunoSEQ multiplex PCR, and TCRdb's table has in-frame clones only and misses some. V and J calls and clone size follow that table, whereas D and trimming were derived from the DNA. The profile shows under 300,000 clones, approximately 90% of them singletons. V was clipped by 0 bases and J by 4 bases, with 9 bases between them. This CDR3 has 15 amino acids. In germline, CDR1 is SGHDN, CDR2 FVKESK.

Sequencing was done on a sample of PBMCs or T cells enriched from blood (not recorded which). The sequence was obtained from a woman aged 55-69 years in a cohort exposed to, infected with or recovered from COVID-19 (not recorded which). The chain joins TRBV14 to TRBJ2-2; a weak D match, TRBD2 (5 bases). CDR3 DNA sequence: TGTGCCAGCAGCCAAGACGGGGTTAGCACCGGGGAGCTGTTTTTT. This gives the protein CASSQDGVSTGELFF.